One and the same sample provided the 27 T cell receptor beta chains below, sequenced in a study of OX40 agonist ivuxolimab in advanced cancers. Some clones are missing from TCRdb's copy, which holds only in-frame ones; the method was immunoSEQ multiplex PCR. Altogether 84,000 or so clones are present, more than 70% being singletons, with the ten largest covering roughly 0.3%. The sample in question was CD4+ or CD8+ T cells sorted from blood, obtained in a trial of the OX40 agonist ivuxolimab. The receptors stem from an adult with an advanced solid tumor such as melanoma, head and neck, liver or kidney cancer.

This chain joins TRBV5-6 and TRBJ1-5; no clear D gene. V was pared by 0 bases and J by 2 bases, with 9 bases between. Germline-derived CDR1 and CDR2 are SGHDT and YYEEEE. The CDR3 is made up of 15 amino acids. CDR3 region: CASSLGGSGNQPQHF. DNA for the CDR3: TGTGCCAGCAGCTTGGGGGGATCGGGCAATCAGCCCCAGCATTTT.

V and J are TRBV7-2 and TRBJ2-1; D possibly corresponds to TRBD2 (5 bases). Looked up from germline, CDR1 is SGHTA and CDR2 is FQGNSA. Trimming removed 7 bases from V and 9 bases from J, with 13 bases in between. This CDR3 contains 12 residues. Written as DNA, the CDR3 is TGTGCCAGCACCTTTCGCCGGGGTGAGCAGTTCTTC. As protein: CASTFRRGEQFF.

The V gene is TRBV14, the J gene TRBJ2-6; 14 nucleotides agree with TRBD2. V shed 3 bases and J 2 bases; nucleotides not matched to a gene: 3. Germline V CDR1 and CDR2: SGHDN, FVKESK. This CDR3 spans 18 amino acids. The CDR3 spells CASSQRLAGGTGANVLTF. The CDR3 DNA reads as TGTGCCAGCAGCCAGAGACTAGCGGGGGGGACTGGGGCCAACGTCCTGACTTTC. The entire variable domain, with the rest obtained from reference TRBV14 and TRBJ2-6, is as follows: EAGVTQFPSHSVIEKGQTVTLRCDPISGHDNLYWYRRVMGKEIKFLLHFVKESKQDESGMPNNRFLAERTGGTYSTLKVQPAELEDSGVYFCASSQRLAGGTGANVLTFGAGSRLTVL.

The gene calls are TRBV10-3 and TRBJ2-3, with TRBD2 matching over 12 bases. The CDR3 consists of 18 residues. V lost 2 bases, J lost 2 bases, and 8 bases stayed unmatched. The V gene's germline CDR1 is ENHRY and CDR2 SYGVKD. The CDR3 reads CAISERLAGGRSTDTQYF. CDR3 nucleotides: TGTGCCATCAGTGAGCGGCTAGCGGGGGGGCGTTCCACAGATACGCAGTATTTT.

This chain links TRBV27 with TRBJ1-4; 12 nucleotides agree with TRBD1. Unmatched junction bases numbered 2, after V lost 4 bases and J lost 8 bases. Germline CDR1 is MNHEY and CDR2 is SMNVEV (reference sequence). The CDR3 runs 14 residues. For the CDR3, the DNA is TGTGCCAGCAGTTCCGGGACAGGGGGCGAAAAACTGTTTTTT. This codes for CASSSGTGGEKLFF.

The chain uses TRBV27 and TRBJ2-6; D not resolved. The CDR3 contains 15 residues. Trimming cost V 5 bases and J 0 bases, with 8 bases left between them. CDR1 is MNHEY and CDR2 is SMNVEV in the germline V gene (reference sequence). Written as DNA, the CDR3 is TGTGCCAGCAGTCCGCTTTTCTCTGGGGCCAACGTCCTGACTTTC. Protein product: CASSPLFSGANVLTF.

Here the CDR3 reads CASSLPDRVVPDTQYF. CDR3 DNA: TGTGCCAGCAGCCTACCGGACAGGGTGGTACCAGATACGCAGTATTTT. The chain carries TRBV5-6 and TRBJ2-3; 8 positions match TRBD1. The germline gives CDR1 SGHDT, CDR2 YYEEEE. Trimming cost V 4 bases and J 4 bases; bases outside gene matches: 11. The CDR3 covers 16 residues.

The rearrangement uses TRBV30 and TRBJ1-3; no clear D gene. The V gene's germline CDR1 is GTSNPN and CDR2 SVGIG (reference sequence). Trimming left V 4 bases short and J 4 bases short, with 14 bases between. The CDR3 totals 14 residues. CDR3 DNA: TGTGCCTGGACCCTGACCCATCCCGGAAACACCATATATTTT. Its translation: CAWTLTHPGNTIYF.

The V gene is TRBV10-3, the J gene TRBJ2-7, with 12 bases matching TRBD2. Losses at the gene ends were 2 bases for V and 0 bases for J; bases not matched to a gene: 11. This CDR3 region has 19 residues. The germline V gene encodes CDR1 ENHRY and CDR2 SYGVKD. The CDR3 protein is CAISEPWATSGGPSYEQYF. The DNA for the CDR3 is TGTGCCATCAGTGAGCCCTGGGCCACTAGCGGGGGGCCCTCCTACGAGCAGTACTTC.

This clone has only one observation. Other DNA sequences in this sample translate to the same CDR3. The gene calls are TRBV6-1 and TRBJ1-5; D may be TRBD1 (5 bases). Germline assignment: CDR1 MNHNS and CDR2 SASEGT. This CDR3 comprises 16 residues. Between the trimmed V and J ends, which lost 3 bases and 0 bases, there was a span of 12 bases. Written as DNA, the CDR3 is TGTGCCAGCAGTGAGGCAGGGAGTTATAGCAATCAGCCCCAGCATTTT. Its translation: CASSEAGSYSNQPQHF.

The chain carries TRBV7-9 and TRBJ2-2; 8 nucleotides line up with TRBD1. Unmatched junction bases numbered 5, after V lost 6 bases and J lost 2 bases. Germline loops: CDR1 SEHNR, CDR2 FQNEAQ (reference sequence). This CDR3 spans 15 amino acids. Here the CDR3 DNA reads TGTGCCAGCAGGGGGACAGGATTAAACACCGGGGAGCTGTTTTTT. This translates into CASRGTGLNTGELFF.

This chain links TRBV29-1 with TRBJ2-1; D not certain. Germline CDR1 and CDR2: SQVTM and ANQGSEA. Trimming stripped 3 bases from V and 0 bases from J, with 12 bases between. This CDR3 spans 15 amino acids. CDR3 DNA sequence: TGCAGCGTTGAGCCGACGAGGAGCTCCTACAATGAGCAGTTCTTC. It specifies CSVEPTRSSYNEQFF.

This chain uses TRBV9 with TRBJ1-4; D remains unclear. This CDR3 comprises 14 residues. V lost 0 bases to trimming and J lost 7 bases, with 10 bases between them. Germline CDR1 reads SGDLS; CDR2 reads YYNGEE. CDR3 nucleotide sequence: TGTGCCAGCAGCGTAGGAACCCAGTCTGAAAAACTGTTTTTT. This encodes CASSVGTQSEKLFF.

CDR3 DNA: TGTGCCAGCAGCAAAAAACTAGCGGGGGGACAAGAGACCCAGTACTTC. Its protein product is CASSKKLAGGQETQYF. This chain joins TRBV21-1 and TRBJ2-5; the table names TRBD2, a call not compared with the DNA. TRBV21-1 is a pseudogene locus. The CDR3 covers 16 residues.

V and J are TRBV2 and TRBJ1-6; D unresolved. CDR3 size: 11 residues. V was shortened by 6 bases and J by 10 bases, with 7 bases between the two germline ends. The germline CDR1 and CDR2 sequences are SNHLY and FYNNEI. The CDR3 loop is CASSFDSPLHF. The CDR3 DNA follows: TGTGCCAGCAGCTTCGACTCACCCCTCCACTTT.

This clone was counted a few times. This chain links TRBV18 with TRBJ2-1, with 9 bases matching TRBD1. The CDR3 is 17 residues long. V dropped 3 bases and J dropped 7; count of bases not matched to a gene: 13. CDR1 and CDR2 from the germline V gene are KGHSH and LQKENI. The CDR3 sequence is CASSPSQTGQGLNEQFF. CDR3 nucleotide sequence: TGTGCCAGCTCACCTTCACAAACGGGACAGGGTTTAAATGAGCAGTTCTTC. The full variable domain, its missing parts supplied by reference TRBV18 and TRBJ2-1, is NAGVMQNPRHLVRRRGQEARLRCSPMKGHSHVYWYRQLPEEGLKFMVYLQKENIIDESGMPKERFSAEFPKEGPSILRIQQVVRGDSAAYFCASSPSQTGQGLNEQFFGPGTRLTVL.

Here the CDR3 DNA reads TGTGCCAGTAGTATAGGGGGGACTCAACAAGAGACCCAGTACTTC. The encoded protein is CASSIGGTQQETQYF. The chain links TRBV19 to TRBJ2-5; weak D call: TRBD2 (6 bases). Trimming took 1 base from V and 2 from J, leaving 11 bases between them. The CDR3 has 15 amino acids. Germline V gives CDR1 LNHDA, CDR2 SQIVND (reference sequence).

This sequence joins TRBV9 and TRBJ2-3, with 9 bases fitting TRBD2. This CDR3 is 16 amino acids long. Germline lookup yields CDR1 SGDLS and CDR2 YYNGEE. Germline trimming cut 0 bases from V and 4 bases from J; bases unmatched to any gene: 6. CDR3 loop: CASSVGNSGGADTQYF. The DNA of the CDR3 is TGTGCCAGCAGCGTAGGGAATAGCGGGGGAGCAGATACGCAGTATTTT.

This clone showed up just once. This sequence joins TRBV10-1 and TRBJ1-2; D may be TRBD1 (5 bases). The V end lost 0 bases, the J end lost 3 bases, and 17 bases lay between the germline ends. The CDR3 length is 17 residues. CDR1 and CDR2 (germline): WNHNN, SYGVQD (reference sequence). CDR3 DNA: TGCGCCAGCAGTGAGTCGGGAAGGGAGCCGGGGGACTATGGCTACACCTTC. This gives the protein CASSESGREPGDYGYTF.

The rearrangement uses TRBV5-6 and TRBJ1-1; D remains ambiguous. CDR1 SGHDT and CDR2 YYEEEE come from the germline V gene. The CDR3 consists of 13 residues. Trimming removed 2 bases at V and 2 bases at J, with 7 bases between. Written as DNA, the CDR3 is TGTGCCAGCAGCTTCCCCCGCAACACTGAAGCTTTCTTT. This encodes CASSFPRNTEAFF.

DNA of the CDR3: TGTGCCAGCAGCGTAGACAGGGGGCTTAATGAAAAACTGTTTTTT. It codes for CASSVDRGLNEKLFF. The chain recombines TRBV9 with TRBJ1-4, with TRBD1 identical over 9 bases. Germline V gene lookup returns CDR1 SGDLS and CDR2 YYNGEE. V lost 0 bases and J lost 4; bases outside the gene matches: 1. The CDR3 consists of 15 residues.

The V call is TRBV18, the J call TRBJ1-2; D gene unclear. The CDR3 runs to 15 residues. Germline lookup yields CDR1 KGHSH and CDR2 LQKENI. V was cut by 5 bases and J by 5 bases, with 18 bases left in between. CDR3 protein: CASSEEPTGAYGYTF. The CDR3 coding sequence is TGTGCCAGCTCAGAAGAACCAACCGGAGCGTATGGCTACACCTTC.

The chain recombines TRBV7-2 with TRBJ2-3; 9 nucleotides line up with TRBD2. From germline, CDR1 is SGHTA and CDR2 FQGNSA. CDR3 length: 19 amino acids. With V trimmed by 5 bases and J by 0 bases, 15 bases remained unmatched. This CDR3 reads CASSPRTHSGGSSTDTQYF. The CDR3 DNA follows: TGTGCCAGCAGCCCCCGAACACATAGCGGGGGATCTAGCACAGATACGCAGTATTTT.

The chain uses TRBV7-9 and TRBJ1-2; TRBD1 matches 11 bases. Germline V lookup: CDR1 SEHNR, CDR2 FQNEAQ (reference sequence). The CDR3 runs to 16 residues. V was pared by 2 bases and J by 6 bases, with 8 bases of the junction left unmatched. Here the CDR3 DNA reads TGTGCCAGCAGCTTACCCCGGACAGGGGGCCAGGATGGCTACACCTTC. Amino acid sequence: CASSLPRTGGQDGYTF.

The rearrangement uses TRBV6-1 and TRBJ1-1; 7 positions agree with TRBD1. Germline loops: CDR1 MNHNS, CDR2 SASEGT. There are 12 residues in the CDR3. Trimming removed 5 bases from V and 6 bases from J; junction bases left unmatched: 3. The CDR3 DNA is TGTGCCAGCAGTCACAGGGGTCCTGAAGCTTTCTTT. This gives the protein CASSHRGPEAFF.

The gene calls are TRBV18 and TRBJ1-2; D not certain. Trimming stripped 0 bases from V and 5 bases from J, with 10 bases between. The CDR3 has 14 amino acids. Germline CDR1 and CDR2: KGHSH and LQKENI. Here the CDR3 DNA reads TGTGCCAGCTCACCACCGGCCAGAGCGTATGGCTACACCTTC. This codes for CASSPPARAYGYTF.

This clone was seen only a few times. The genes are TRBV9 and TRBJ1-3, with D unclear. The germline gives CDR1 SGDLS, CDR2 YYNGEE. V was clipped by 4 bases and J by 1 base, with 0 bases between them. The CDR3 runs 11 residues. The CDR3 sequence: CASSSGNTIYF. CDR3 bases: TGTGCCAGCAGCTCTGGAAACACCATATATTTT.